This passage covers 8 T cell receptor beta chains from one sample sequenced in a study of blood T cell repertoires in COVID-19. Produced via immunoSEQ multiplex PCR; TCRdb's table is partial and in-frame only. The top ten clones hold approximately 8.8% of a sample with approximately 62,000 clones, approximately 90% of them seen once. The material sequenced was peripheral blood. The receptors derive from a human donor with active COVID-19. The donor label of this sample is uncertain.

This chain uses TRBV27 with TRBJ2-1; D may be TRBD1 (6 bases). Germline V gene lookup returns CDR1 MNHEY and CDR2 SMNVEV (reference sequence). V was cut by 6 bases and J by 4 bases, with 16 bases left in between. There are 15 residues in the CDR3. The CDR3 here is CASSREGVRYNEQFF. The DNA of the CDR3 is TGTGCCAGCAGCCGCGAGGGGGTTAGGTACAATGAGCAGTTCTTC.

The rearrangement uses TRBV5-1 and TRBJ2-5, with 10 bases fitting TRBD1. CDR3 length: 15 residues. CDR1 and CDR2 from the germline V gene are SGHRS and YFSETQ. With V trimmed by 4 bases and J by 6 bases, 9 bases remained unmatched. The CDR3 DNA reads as TGCGCCAGCAGCCTTTCGGGGGACAGGGGACAGACCCAGTACTTC. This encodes CASSLSGDRGQTQYF.

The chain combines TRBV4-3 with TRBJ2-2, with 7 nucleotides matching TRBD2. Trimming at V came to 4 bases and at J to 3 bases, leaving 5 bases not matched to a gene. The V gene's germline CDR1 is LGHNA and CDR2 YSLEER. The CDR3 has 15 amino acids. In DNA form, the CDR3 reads TGCGCCAGCAGCCTGCGGGGGAAGTACACCGGGGAGCTGTTTTTT. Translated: CASSLRGKYTGELFF.

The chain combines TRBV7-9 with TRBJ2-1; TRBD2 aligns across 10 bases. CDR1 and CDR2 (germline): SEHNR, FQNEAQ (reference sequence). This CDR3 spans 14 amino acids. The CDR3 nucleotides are TGTGCGGGGACGCTAGCGGGGGACTACAATGAGCAGTTCTTC. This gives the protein CAGTLAGDYNEQFF. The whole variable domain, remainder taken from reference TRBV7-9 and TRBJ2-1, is DTGVSQNPRHKITKRGQNVTFRCDPISEHNRLYWYRQTLGQGPEFLTYFQNEAQLEKSRLLSDRFSAERPKGSFSTLEIQRTEQGDSAMYLCAGTLAGDYNEQFFGPGTRLTVL.

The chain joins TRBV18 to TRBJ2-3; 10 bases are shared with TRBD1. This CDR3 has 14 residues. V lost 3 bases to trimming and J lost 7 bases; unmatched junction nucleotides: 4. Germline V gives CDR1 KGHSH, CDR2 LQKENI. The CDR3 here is CASSPGQGFYTQYF. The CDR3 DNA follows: TGTGCCAGCTCACCGGGACAGGGGTTTTATACGCAGTATTTT. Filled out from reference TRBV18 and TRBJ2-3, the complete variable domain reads NAGVMQNPRHLVRRRGQEARLRCSPMKGHSHVYWYRQLPEEGLKFMVYLQKENIIDESGMPKERFSAEFPKEGPSILRIQQVVRGDSAAYFCASSPGQGFYTQYFGPGTRLTVL.

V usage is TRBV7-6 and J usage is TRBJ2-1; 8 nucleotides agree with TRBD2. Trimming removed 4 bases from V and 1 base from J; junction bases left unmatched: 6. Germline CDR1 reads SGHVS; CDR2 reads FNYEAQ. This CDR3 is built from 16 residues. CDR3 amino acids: CASSSLTSGSYNEQFF. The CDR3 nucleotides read TGTGCCAGCAGCTCTCTTACTAGCGGATCCTACAATGAGCAGTTCTTC.

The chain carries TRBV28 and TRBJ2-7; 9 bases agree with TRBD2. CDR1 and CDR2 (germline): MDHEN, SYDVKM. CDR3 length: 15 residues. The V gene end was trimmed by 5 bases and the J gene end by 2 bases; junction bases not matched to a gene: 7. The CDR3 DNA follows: TGTGCCAGCAGTGCTGGGACTAGCAGGACCTACGAGCAGTACTTC. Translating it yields CASSAGTSRTYEQYF.

The CDR3 DNA follows: TGTGCCAGCAGCAGGACTAGCGGGGGGGCTCTAAGCACAGATACGCAGTATTTT. Translated, it gives CASSRTSGGALSTDTQYF. The V gene is TRBV9, the J gene TRBJ2-3; 15 bases agree with TRBD2. The CDR3 length is 18 residues. Trimming at V came to 4 bases and at J to 0 bases, leaving 6 bases not matched to a gene. The V gene's germline CDR1 is SGDLS and CDR2 YYNGEE.